This TCR beta chain was sequenced for a study of vaccination and CD4 T cells after COVID-19. Study information: The stimulus for the cells was overlapping spike peptides derived from SARS-CoV-2, HCoV-NL63, HCoV-OC43 and HCoV-229E.

To note about this clonotype: Its cognate antigen is unknown.

CDR3 size: 13 residues. V dropped 2 bases and J dropped 2 bases, with 7 bases sitting between them. Germline CDR1 SGHDT, CDR2 YYEEEE. At the Johns Hopkins FTIC core, DNA taken from cultured CD4+ T cells was sequenced by way of the Oncomine TCR Beta short-read assay. TCRdb analysed the PCR reads with MiXCR anew, one entry per CDR3 protein. The data contain approximately 6,300 distinct CDR3 sequences, 32% of them singletons. The treatment here: approximately 11-day PBMC culture with coronavirus spike peptide pools or control peptides (ViraFEST assay). Each well held a few million PBMCs in IL-2 (around 9.7 IU/ml) medium with approximately 9.9 ug/ml peptide pools.

Sample: CD4+ T cells from blood, cultured in vitro, taken after SARS-CoV-2 vaccination. The TCR comes from a human donor who had recovered from COVID-19. The genes are TRBV5-6 and TRBJ2-5; D might be TRBD2 (5 bases). This CDR3 is CASSFWEQETQYF. CDR3 DNA: TGTGCCAGCAGCTTCTGGGAGCAAGAGACCCAGTACTTC. The variable domain in full, with the rest retrieved from reference TRBV5-6 and TRBJ2-5, is DAGVTQSPTHLIKTRGQQVTLRCSPKSGHDTVSWYQQALGQGPQFIFQYYEEEERQRGNFPDRFSGHQFPNYSSELNVNALLLGDSALYLCASSFWEQETQYFGPGTRLLVL.